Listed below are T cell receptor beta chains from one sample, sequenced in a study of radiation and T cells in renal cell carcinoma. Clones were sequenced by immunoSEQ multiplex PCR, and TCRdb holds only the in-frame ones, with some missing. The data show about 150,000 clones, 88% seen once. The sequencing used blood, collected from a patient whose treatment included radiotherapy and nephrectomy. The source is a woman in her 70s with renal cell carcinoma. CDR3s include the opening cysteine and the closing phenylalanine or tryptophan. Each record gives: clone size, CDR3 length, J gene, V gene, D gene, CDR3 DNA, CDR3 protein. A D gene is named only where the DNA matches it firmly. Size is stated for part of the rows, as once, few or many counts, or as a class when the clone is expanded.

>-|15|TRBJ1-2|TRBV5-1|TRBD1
TGCGCCAGCAGCACCAGACCGGGACAGACTTATGGCTACACCTTC
CASSTRPGQTYGYTF
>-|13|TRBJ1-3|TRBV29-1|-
TGCAGCGTTGACTTCGGCTCTGGAAACACCATATATTTT
CSVDFGSGNTIYF
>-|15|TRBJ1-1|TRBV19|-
TGTGCCAGTAGTGCCCCTACGTCAGGGGACACTGAAGCTTTCTTT
CASSAPTSGDTEAFF
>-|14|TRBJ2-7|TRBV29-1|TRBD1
TGCAGCGTTTTAAACCCCGGACAGGGTAACGAGCAGTACTTC
CSVLNPGQGNEQYF
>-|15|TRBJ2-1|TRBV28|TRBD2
TGTGCCAGCAGCCCGGGAGGGGGGGCCTTCGATGAGCAGTTCTTC
CASSPGGGAFDEQFF
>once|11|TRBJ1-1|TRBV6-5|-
TGTGCCAGCAGGGCATCCACTGAAGCTTTCTTT
CASRASTEAFF
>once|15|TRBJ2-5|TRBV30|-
TGTGCCTGGACTGAACTGGGGGCCCCGGGGGAGACCCAGTACTTC
CAWTELGAPGETQYF
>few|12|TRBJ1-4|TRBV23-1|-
TGCGCCAGCATGAGTGGATGTGAAAAACTGTTTTTT
CASMSGCEKLFF
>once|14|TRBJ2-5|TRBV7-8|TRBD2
TGTGCCAGCAGCTTAGCGACTAGCGGGGAGACCCAGTACTTC
CASSLATSGETQYF
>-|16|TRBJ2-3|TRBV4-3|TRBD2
TGCGCCAGCAGCCAAGAGGCACTAGCGGGCCTAGATACGCAGTATTTT
CASSQEALAGLDTQYF
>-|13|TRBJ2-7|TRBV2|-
TGTGCCAGCAGAAGGGACACCCCCTACGAGCAGTACTTC
CASRRDTPYEQYF
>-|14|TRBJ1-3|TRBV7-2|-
TGTGCCAGCAGCTTAGGGGGGTCTGGAAACACCATATATTTT
CASSLGGSGNTIYF
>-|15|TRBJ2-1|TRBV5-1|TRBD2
TGCGCCAGCAGCTTGAGCGGGGCCGACCACAATGAGCAGTTCTTC
CASSLSGADHNEQFF
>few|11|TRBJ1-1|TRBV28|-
TGTGCCAGCAGCAGAAACACTGAAGCTTTCTTT
CASSRNTEAFF
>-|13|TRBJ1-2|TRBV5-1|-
TGCGCCAGCAGCCCCGAAACTAACTATGGCTACACCTTC
CASSPETNYGYTF
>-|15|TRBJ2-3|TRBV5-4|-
TGTGCCAGCAGCTTGGGAGCGGGCAACACAGATACGCAGTATTTT
CASSLGAGNTDTQYF
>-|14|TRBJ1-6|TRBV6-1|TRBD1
TGTGCCAGCAGTGAATATCTGGCAGGGGGGGACCTCCACTTT
CASSEYLAGGDLHF
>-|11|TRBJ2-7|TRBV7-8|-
TGTGCCAGCAGCCTCCTCGTCGAGCAGTACTTC
CASSLLVEQYF
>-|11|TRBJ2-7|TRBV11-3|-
TGTGCCAGCAGCTTAGTGGGGGAGCAGTACTTC
CASSLVGEQYF
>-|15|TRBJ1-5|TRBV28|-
TGTGCCAGCAGTTATCGGACAGCGGGGCAGCAGCCCCAGCATTTT
CASSYRTAGQQPQHF
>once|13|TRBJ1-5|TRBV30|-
TGTGCCTGGAGTGCGCCGGGGGCCCAGCCCCAGCATTTT
CAWSAPGAQPQHF
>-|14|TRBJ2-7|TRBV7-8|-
TGTGCCAGCAGCCTTTTGGGGGTTTCCTACGAGCAGTACTTC
CASSLLGVSYEQYF
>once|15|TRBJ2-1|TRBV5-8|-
TGTGCCAGCAGCGATCGGGACATAGAATACAATGAGCAGTTCTTC
CASSDRDIEYNEQFF
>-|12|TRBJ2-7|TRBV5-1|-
TGCGCCAGCAGCCCCGAAGGGGACGAGCAGTACTTC
CASSPEGDEQYF
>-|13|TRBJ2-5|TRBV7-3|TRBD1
TGTGCCAGCAGCTTTGGACAGGGGGAGACCCAGTACTTC
CASSFGQGETQYF
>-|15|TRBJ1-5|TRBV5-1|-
TGCGCCAGCAGACAGGGCATCTTTGAGAATCAGCCCCAGCATTTT
CASRQGIFENQPQHF
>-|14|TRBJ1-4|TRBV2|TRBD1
TGTGCCAGCAGCCTGACAGGGTACGGTGAAAAACTGTTTTTT
CASSLTGYGEKLFF
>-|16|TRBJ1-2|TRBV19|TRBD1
TGTGCCAGTAGTATAGCTCCCATCGACAGGGTAGATGGCTACACCTTC
CASSIAPIDRVDGYTF
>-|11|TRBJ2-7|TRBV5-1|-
TGCGCCAGCAGCTTGAGGGATGAGCAGTACTTC
CASSLRDEQYF
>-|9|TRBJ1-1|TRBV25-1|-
TGTGCCAGCAGTGCACCTTGGTTCTTT
CASSAPWFF